This T cell receptor beta chain was profiled in a study of blood T cell repertoires in COVID-19. In the authors' workflow: Reference gene primer amplification gave estimated nucleated cell counts. Only in-frame clones appear in the TCRdb table, and some are missing; sequencing was by immunoSEQ multiplex PCR. Clonal size and the V and J genes are those of that table, whereas D and trimming came from the DNA. Here the sample spans some 100,000 clones, about 84% being singletons. Germline CDR1 and CDR2: SGHTA and FQGNSA. The germline V and J ends were trimmed by 3 bases and 6 bases, with 7 bases remaining between them. The CDR3 contains 12 residues.

This clonotype was obtained from a human donor in a cohort sampled during active COVID-19. The sequenced material came from peripheral blood. This sequence joins TRBV7-2 and TRBJ2-3; D gene uncertain. The chain's CDR3 is CASSLFEDTQYF. The CDR3, as DNA: TGTGCCAGCAGCTTGTTTGAGGATACGCAGTATTTT.